These 29 T cell receptor beta chains came from one sample sequenced in a study of T cell changes during pregnancy in multiple sclerosis. Clones were read by immunoSEQ multiplex PCR, and TCRdb kept only the in-frame ones, dropping some. In the table there are some 87,000 clones, about 92% of which are singletons. The sample here was peripheral blood, taken in the first trimester of pregnancy. Source of these receptors: a female donor with multiple sclerosis, enrolled in a pregnancy study.

The chain has TRBV2 and TRBJ2-2; the D gene is possibly TRBD2 (5 bases). This CDR3 comprises 16 residues. The V gene lost 7 bases and the J gene lost 8 bases, with 23 bases spanning the gap. The germline V gene encodes CDR1 SNHLY and CDR2 FYNNEI. In DNA, the CDR3 is TGTGCCAGCATCATGGAGGATGACCGGTATAGGGGGGAGCTGTTTTTT. It encodes CASIMEDDRYRGELFF.

The V call is TRBV7-6, the J call TRBJ2-1; maybe TRBD2 (5 bases). The germline gives CDR1 SGHVS, CDR2 FNYEAQ. The V end was cut by 5 bases, the J end by 9 bases, with 11 bases between. The CDR3 spans 12 residues. CDR3 amino acids: CASSPGMGEQFF. Here the CDR3 DNA reads TGTGCCAGCAGCCCGGGAATGGGTGAGCAGTTCTTC.

The chain has TRBV9 and TRBJ2-7, with D possibly being TRBD2 (5 bases). From germline, CDR1 is SGDLS and CDR2 YYNGEE. V was pared by 4 bases and J by 5 bases, with 13 bases between. The CDR3 is made up of 13 amino acids. The CDR3 nucleotides are TGTGCCAGCAGCACGTCGGACTTGCACGAGCAGTACTTC. Translation: CASSTSDLHEQYF.

The rearrangement uses TRBV7-3 and TRBJ2-2; TRBD2 matches 8 bases. The CDR3 runs 15 residues. The germline V gene has CDR1 SGHTA and CDR2 FQGTGA. The V gene end was trimmed by 4 bases and the J gene end by 8 bases; junction bases not matched to a gene: 9. The CDR3 coding sequence is TGTGCCAGCAGCTCCATAGCGGGGCCGAGGGGGGAGCTGTTTTTT. Translation: CASSSIAGPRGELFF.

The chain carries TRBV5-1 and TRBJ1-2, with D hard to call. This CDR3 region has 14 residues. V was clipped by 0 bases and J by 2 bases, with 8 bases between them. Per the germline V gene, CDR1 is SGHRS and CDR2 is YFSETQ. The CDR3 sequence is CASSLDSGNYGYTF. The CDR3 DNA reads TGCGCCAGCAGCTTGGATTCAGGCAACTATGGCTACACCTTC.

This chain joins TRBV19 and TRBJ1-2; TRBD1 agrees at 8 bases. Germline values: CDR1 LNHDA, CDR2 SQIVND (reference sequence). V gave up 6 bases and J gave up 4 bases; unmatched junction bases: 7. The CDR3 loop spans 14 amino acids. In DNA form, the CDR3 reads TGTGCCAGTAGATTGGGACAGGACTTCTATGGCTACACCTTC. Translation: CASRLGQDFYGYTF.

V and J are TRBV12-5 and TRBJ1-1; D is uncertain. The CDR3 length is 14 residues. Germline V gene data show CDR1 as LGHNT and CDR2 as FRNRAP. V was pared by 6 bases and J by 10 bases, with 21 bases between. The CDR3 sequence: CASGPTRDLGGAFF. DNA of the CDR3: TGTGCTAGTGGACCCACTAGGGATCTCGGTGGAGCTTTCTTT.

The chain is built from TRBV5-1 and TRBJ1-3; D unresolved. The CDR3 consists of 13 residues. The V end lost 1 base, the J end lost 3 bases, and 5 bases lay between the germline ends. CDR1 is SGHRS and CDR2 is YFSETQ in the germline V gene. The CDR3 spells CASSLSRGNTIYF. The CDR3 DNA follows: TGCGCCAGCAGCTTGTCCCGTGGAAACACCATATATTTT.

The chain couples TRBV5-1 to TRBJ2-3; 8 bases map to TRBD2. Per germline, CDR1 SGHRS and CDR2 YFSETQ. With V trimmed by 4 bases and J by 5 bases, 15 bases remained unmatched. The CDR3 has 17 amino acids. CDR3 region: CASSPGGAGRLGDTQYF. CDR3 DNA sequence: TGCGCCAGCAGCCCGGGGGGGGCAGGGCGCTTAGGAGATACGCAGTATTTT.

The J gene is TRBJ1-2, the V gene TRBV10-2, with a tentative D call TRBD1 (5 bases). The CDR3 has 12 residues. V was cut by 8 bases and J by 4 bases, with 11 bases left in between. Germline CDR1 WSHSY, CDR2 SAAADI. As DNA, the CDR3 is TGCGCCAGCTGGGGGGGATCCTATGGCTACACCTTC. Its translation: CASWGGSYGYTF.

This sequence joins TRBV9 and TRBJ1-1; 8 nucleotides align to TRBD1. Germline CDR1 and CDR2: SGDLS and YYNGEE. The CDR3 is 20 residues long. With V trimmed by 0 bases and J by 1 base, 17 bases remained unmatched. CDR3 amino acids: CASSVGYGAGGVRGNTEAFF. The DNA for the CDR3 is TGTGCCAGCAGCGTAGGTTATGGGGCAGGGGGCGTTAGAGGGAACACTGAAGCTTTCTTT.

The rearrangement uses TRBV2 and TRBJ1-3, with TRBD1 matching over 9 bases. CDR3 length: 18 residues. V shed 6 bases and J 6 bases; nucleotides not matched to a gene: 18. The germline gives CDR1 SNHLY, CDR2 FYNNEI. CDR3 residues: CASRADRGRLPDQNTIYF. The CDR3 nucleotides read TGTGCCAGCAGGGCAGACAGGGGGAGGCTCCCAGACCAAAACACCATATATTTT. The entire variable domain, with the rest obtained from reference TRBV2 and TRBJ1-3, is as follows: EPEVTQTPSHQVTQMGQEVILRCVPISNHLYFYWYRQILGQKVEFLVSFYNNEISEKSEIFDDQFSVERPDGSNFTLKIRSTKLEDSAMYFCASRADRGRLPDQNTIYFGEGSWLTVV.

This clone has only one observation. This chain links TRBV9 with TRBJ2-2; D might be TRBD2 (6 bases). The length of the CDR3 is 16 residues. V shed 2 bases and J shed 0 bases, with 11 bases lying between them. Germline V CDR1 and CDR2: SGDLS, YYNGEE. In DNA form, the CDR3 reads TGTGCCAGCAGCGTTTCCGCGGGAACGAACACCGGGGAGCTGTTTTTT. This encodes CASSVSAGTNTGELFF.

The rearrangement joins TRBV27 to TRBJ2-7; tentative D call: TRBD2 (6 bases). This CDR3 comprises 14 residues. Trimming pared 6 bases from V and 7 bases from J, leaving 19 bases between. Germline values: CDR1 MNHEY, CDR2 SMNVEV (reference sequence). As DNA, the CDR3 is TGTGCCAGCAGCCCTGGGACTTCCGCTACGGAGCAGTACTTC. Translated: CASSPGTSATEQYF.

V gene TRBV6-5 combines with J gene TRBJ2-7; D might be TRBD1 (6 bases). The CDR3 has 14 residues. Between the trimmed V and J ends, which lost 6 bases and 2 bases, there was a span of 14 bases. Germline V gene lookup returns CDR1 MNHEY and CDR2 SVGAGI. The CDR3 DNA is TGTGCCAGCAGCGCTCAACAGGGTCCCTACGAGCAGTACTTC. Translated: CASSAQQGPYEQYF.

This clone appeared once. The chain has TRBV6-5 and TRBJ2-7; possibly TRBD2 for D (6 bases). Trimming pared 2 bases from V and 2 bases from J, leaving 13 bases between. The CDR3 spans 15 residues. Germline V gene sequence: CDR1 MNHEY, CDR2 SVGAGI. The CDR3 reads CASSYSSWTTYEQYF. CDR3 DNA: TGTGCCAGCAGTTACAGCTCTTGGACTACCTACGAGCAGTACTTC.

V is TRBV28 and J is TRBJ1-3; no reliable D call. CDR1 and CDR2 from the germline V gene are MDHEN and SYDVKM. The germline V and J ends were trimmed by 3 bases and 4 bases, with 10 bases remaining between them. The CDR3 covers 14 residues. This CDR3 is CASSLYGLGNTIYF. Written as DNA, the CDR3 is TGTGCCAGCAGTTTGTATGGGCTGGGAAACACCATATATTTT.

The V and J genes are TRBV29-1 and TRBJ2-5, with 8 bases aligning to TRBD2. The DNA end is more similar to TRBJ2-7, so the J call may be wrong. The germline gives CDR1 SQVTM, CDR2 ANQGSEA. The CDR3 runs 14 residues. The CDR3: CSVKAGADSYEQYF. The CDR3 nucleotides are TGCAGCGTCAAAGCGGGAGCGGACTCCTACGAGCAGTACTTC.

Regarding this clone: One end of the junction varies from germline; a read error may be responsible. The chain recombines TRBV6-5 with TRBJ2-1, with 9 bases that match TRBD2. The CDR3 has 11 amino acids. CDR1 MNHEY and CDR2 SVGAGI come from the germline V gene. The CDR3 DNA reads as TGTGCCAGCAGCCCCGGGACTAGCTTGGTCTTC. Amino acid sequence: CASSPGTSLVF.

The chain is built from TRBV5-6 and TRBJ2-3; possibly TRBD2 for D (5 bases). Germline CDR1 and CDR2: SGHDT and YYEEEE. Trimming took off 1 base at V and 3 bases at J, with 9 bases between the two ends. This CDR3 has 14 residues. The CDR3 spells CASSLSPGTDTQYF. CDR3 sequence (DNA): TGTGCCAGCAGCTTGTCGCCGGGGACAGATACGCAGTATTTT. Complete variable domain (other parts from reference TRBV5-6 and TRBJ2-3): DAGVTQSPTHLIKTRGQQVTLRCSPKSGHDTVSWYQQALGQGPQFIFQYYEEEERQRGNFPDRFSGHQFPNYSSELNVNALLLGDSALYLCASSLSPGTDTQYFGPGTRLTVL.

This clone has only one observation. The rearrangement links TRBV7-3 to TRBJ2-7; 8 bases map to TRBD1. Trimming took 2 bases from V and 5 from J; bases not matched to a gene: 2. CDR3 size: 13 residues. Germline V CDR1 and CDR2: SGHTA, FQGTGA. CDR3 bases: TGTGCCAGCAGCTTACCAGGGGGCCACGAGCAGTACTTC. Protein: CASSLPGGHEQYF.

The CDR3 DNA follows: TGTGCCACCAGCAGGGGCCTCAGGGATCTATATGGCTACACCTTC. Its protein is CATSRGLRDLYGYTF. This sequence joins TRBV15 and TRBJ1-2; maybe TRBD1 (5 bases). The CDR3 covers 15 residues. Germline CDR1 LNHNV, CDR2 YYDKDF (reference sequence). V was cut by 3 bases and J by 5 bases, with 16 bases left in between.

The chain has TRBV28 and TRBJ2-7; weak D call: TRBD2 (6 bases). Per the germline V gene, CDR1 is MDHEN and CDR2 is SYDVKM. The length of the CDR3 is 15 residues. V was pared by 6 bases and J by 2 bases, with 17 bases between. The CDR3 DNA follows: TGTGCCAGCAGCACCGGGGACTGGAAAGCCTACGAGCAGTACTTC. Residues: CASSTGDWKAYEQYF.

V and J are TRBV28 and TRBJ1-4; a possible D gene is TRBD1 (5 bases). The germline gives CDR1 MDHEN, CDR2 SYDVKM. V was pared by 2 bases and J by 8 bases, with 21 bases between. This CDR3 region has 17 residues. CDR3 coding DNA: TGTGCCAGCAGTTTAGTGAGGGGAGGGTGGGCTCAGGAAAAACTGTTTTTT. It translates to CASSLVRGGWAQEKLFF.

The CDR3 region has the DNA TGTGCCAGCTCACCATCGGCAGGGGGCTATGGCTACACCTTC. This sequence encodes CASSPSAGGYGYTF. The J gene is TRBJ1-2, the V gene TRBV18; 7 nucleotides line up with TRBD1. Trimming cost V 2 bases and J 4 bases; bases outside gene matches: 4. The CDR3 extends over 14 amino acids. Germline CDR1 KGHSH, CDR2 LQKENI.

CDR3 sequence: CASSKGLAGLSISTDTQYF. In DNA, the CDR3 is TGTGCCAGCAGCAAAGGTCTAGCGGGTCTTAGCATTAGCACAGATACGCAGTATTTT. This chain links TRBV21-1 with TRBJ2-3; the table's TRBD2 call for D was not verified on the DNA. TRBV21-1 is reported as a pseudogene. The CDR3 consists of 19 residues.

This chain links TRBV7-9 with TRBJ2-3, with 8 bases aligning to TRBD1. The CDR3 covers 16 residues. Germline-derived CDR1 and CDR2 are SEHNR and FQNEAQ (reference sequence). The V gene end was trimmed by 5 bases and the J gene end by 5 bases; junction bases not matched to a gene: 12. CDR3 sequence: CASSVTGGILVDTQYF. The CDR3 DNA reads as TGTGCCAGCAGCGTCACAGGGGGAATACTGGTAGATACGCAGTATTTT.

The chain employs TRBV19 and TRBJ2-7; 9 positions match TRBD1. The CDR3 has 15 amino acids. Trimming cost V 3 bases and J 4 bases; bases outside gene matches: 7. CDR1 LNHDA and CDR2 SQIVND come from the germline V gene (reference sequence). CDR3 in DNA: TGTGCCAGTAGTATCCGTTGGGACAGGGAGTACGAGCAGTACTTC. This sequence encodes CASSIRWDREYEQYF.

This chain uses TRBV6-1 with TRBJ2-7; D might be TRBD1 (6 bases). CDR3 length: 12 amino acids. V was trimmed by 4 bases and J by 12 bases, leaving 16 bases between them. Germline CDR1 reads MNHNS; CDR2 reads SASEGT. Here the CDR3 reads CASSALTGTGYF. The CDR3 DNA reads TGTGCCAGCAGTGCACTTACAGGGACGGGGTACTTC.